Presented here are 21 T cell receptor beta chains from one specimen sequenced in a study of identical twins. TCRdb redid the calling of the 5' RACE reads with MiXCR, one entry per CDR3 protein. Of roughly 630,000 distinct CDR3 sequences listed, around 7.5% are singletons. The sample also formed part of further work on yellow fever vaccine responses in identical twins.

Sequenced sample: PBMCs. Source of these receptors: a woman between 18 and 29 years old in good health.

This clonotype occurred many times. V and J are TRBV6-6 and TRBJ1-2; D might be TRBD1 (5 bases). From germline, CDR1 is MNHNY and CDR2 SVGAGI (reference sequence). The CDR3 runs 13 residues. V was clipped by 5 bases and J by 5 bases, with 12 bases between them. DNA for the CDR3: TGTGCCAGCAGTCAGACAGAAAAATATGGCTACACCTTC. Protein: CASSQTEKYGYTF.

Here the CDR3 reads CSVEGAVADTQYF. The CDR3 DNA reads TGCAGCGTTGAAGGGGCGGTCGCAGATACGCAGTATTTT. This chain joins TRBV29-1 and TRBJ2-3; no clear D gene. The CDR3 runs 13 residues. Between the trimmed V and J ends, which lost 1 base and 4 bases, there was a span of 9 bases. Germline CDR1 reads SQVTM; CDR2 reads ANQGSEA.

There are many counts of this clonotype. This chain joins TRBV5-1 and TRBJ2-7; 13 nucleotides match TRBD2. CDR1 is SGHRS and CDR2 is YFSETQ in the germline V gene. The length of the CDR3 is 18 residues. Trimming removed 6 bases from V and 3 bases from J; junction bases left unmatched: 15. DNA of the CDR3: TGCGCCAGCACCTTTGGGGGACTAGCGGGAACAGACCTCTACGAGCAGTACTTC. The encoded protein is CASTFGGLAGTDLYEQYF.

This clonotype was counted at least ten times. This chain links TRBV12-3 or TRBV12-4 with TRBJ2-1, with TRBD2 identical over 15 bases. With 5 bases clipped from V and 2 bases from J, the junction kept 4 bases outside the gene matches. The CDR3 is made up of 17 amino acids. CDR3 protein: CASSQGLAGGPYNEQFF. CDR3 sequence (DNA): TGTGCCAGCAGTCAGGGACTAGCGGGAGGACCCTACAATGAGCAGTTCTTC.

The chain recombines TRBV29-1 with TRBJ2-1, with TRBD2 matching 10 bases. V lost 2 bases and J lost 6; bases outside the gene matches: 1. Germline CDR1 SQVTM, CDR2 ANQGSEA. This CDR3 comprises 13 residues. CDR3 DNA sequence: TGCAGCGTTGAAAAGCGGGAGGGCAATGAGCAGTTCTTC. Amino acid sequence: CSVEKREGNEQFF.

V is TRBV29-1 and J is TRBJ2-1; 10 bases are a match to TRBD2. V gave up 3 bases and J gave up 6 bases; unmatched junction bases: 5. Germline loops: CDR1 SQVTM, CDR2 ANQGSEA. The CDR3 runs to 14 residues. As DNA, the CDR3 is TGCAGCGTTGATCGGACTAGCGGTTTCAATGAGCAGTTCTTC. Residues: CSVDRTSGFNEQFF.

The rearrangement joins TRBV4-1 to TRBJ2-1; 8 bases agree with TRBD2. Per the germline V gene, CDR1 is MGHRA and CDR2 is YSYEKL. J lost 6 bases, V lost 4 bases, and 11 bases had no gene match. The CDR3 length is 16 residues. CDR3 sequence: CASSRFGAGDRNEQFF. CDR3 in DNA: TGCGCCAGCAGCCGATTTGGAGCGGGAGATCGCAATGAGCAGTTCTTC.

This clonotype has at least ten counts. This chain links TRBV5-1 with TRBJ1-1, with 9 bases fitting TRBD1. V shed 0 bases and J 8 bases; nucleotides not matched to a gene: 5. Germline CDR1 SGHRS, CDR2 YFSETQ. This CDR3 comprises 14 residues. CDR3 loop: CASSLGGQGAEAFF. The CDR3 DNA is TGCGCCAGCAGCTTGGGGGGACAGGGCGCCGAAGCTTTCTTT.

In DNA form, the CDR3 reads TGTGCCAGCAGCTTAGTTCGGCAGGGGCGGGACAATGAGCAGTTCTTC. It encodes CASSLVRQGRDNEQFF. This chain connects TRBV7-6 to TRBJ2-1, with D possibly TRBD1 on 6 matching bases. Germline lookup yields CDR1 SGHVS and CDR2 FNYEAQ. With 1 base removed from V and 5 bases from J, the gap between germline ends came to 15 bases. This CDR3 is built from 16 residues.

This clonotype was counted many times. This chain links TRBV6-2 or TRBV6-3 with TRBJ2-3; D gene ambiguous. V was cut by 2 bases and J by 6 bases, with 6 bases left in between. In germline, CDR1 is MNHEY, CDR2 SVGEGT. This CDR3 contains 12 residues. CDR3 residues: CASSYRPDTQYF. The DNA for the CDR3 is TGTGCCAGCAGTTACCGACCGGATACGCAGTATTTT.

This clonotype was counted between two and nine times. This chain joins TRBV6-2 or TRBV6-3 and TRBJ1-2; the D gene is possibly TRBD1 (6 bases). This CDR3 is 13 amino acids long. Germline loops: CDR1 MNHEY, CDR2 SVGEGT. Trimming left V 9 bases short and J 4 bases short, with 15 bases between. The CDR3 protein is CASMRTEPYGYTF. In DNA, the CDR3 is TGTGCCAGTATGAGGACAGAACCCTATGGCTACACCTTC.

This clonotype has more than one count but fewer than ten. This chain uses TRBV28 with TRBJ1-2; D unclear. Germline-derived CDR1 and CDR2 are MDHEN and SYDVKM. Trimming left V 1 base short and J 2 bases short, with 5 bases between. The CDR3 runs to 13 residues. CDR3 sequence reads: CASSLLTNYGYTF. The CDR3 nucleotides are TGTGCCAGCAGTTTATTAACCAACTATGGCTACACCTTC.

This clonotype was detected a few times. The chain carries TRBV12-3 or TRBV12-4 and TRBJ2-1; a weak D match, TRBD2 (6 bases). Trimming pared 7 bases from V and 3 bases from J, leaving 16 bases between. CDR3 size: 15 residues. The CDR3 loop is CASTGTGGSYNEQFF. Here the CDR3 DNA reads TGTGCCAGCACCGGGACTGGCGGTAGCTACAATGAGCAGTTCTTC.

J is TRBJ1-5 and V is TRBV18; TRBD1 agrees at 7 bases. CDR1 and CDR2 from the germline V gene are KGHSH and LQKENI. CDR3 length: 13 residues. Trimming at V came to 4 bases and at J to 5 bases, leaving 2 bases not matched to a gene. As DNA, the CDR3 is TGTGCCAGCTCACAGGGGGCGCATCAGCCCCAGCATTTT. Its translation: CASSQGAHQPQHF.

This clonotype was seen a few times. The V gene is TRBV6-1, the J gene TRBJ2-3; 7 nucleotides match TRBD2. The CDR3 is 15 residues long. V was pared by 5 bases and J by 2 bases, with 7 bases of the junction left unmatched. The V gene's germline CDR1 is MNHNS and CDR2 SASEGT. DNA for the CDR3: TGTGCCAGCAGTCTTCAGGGAGGGGACACAGATACGCAGTATTTT. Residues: CASSLQGGDTDTQYF.

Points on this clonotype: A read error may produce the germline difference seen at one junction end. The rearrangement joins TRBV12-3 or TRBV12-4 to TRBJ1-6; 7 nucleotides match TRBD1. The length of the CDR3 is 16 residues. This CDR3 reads CASSLDRVSYNSPLHF. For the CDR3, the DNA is TGTGCCAGCAGCTTAGACAGGGTATCCTATAATTCACCCCTCCACTTT.

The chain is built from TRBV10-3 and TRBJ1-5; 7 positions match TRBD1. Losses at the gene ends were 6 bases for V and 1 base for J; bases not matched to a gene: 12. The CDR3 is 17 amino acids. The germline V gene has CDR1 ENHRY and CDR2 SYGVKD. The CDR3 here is CAIREGDSIRSNQPQHF. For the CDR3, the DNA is TGTGCCATCAGGGAAGGGGACAGCATAAGGAGCAATCAGCCCCAGCATTTT.

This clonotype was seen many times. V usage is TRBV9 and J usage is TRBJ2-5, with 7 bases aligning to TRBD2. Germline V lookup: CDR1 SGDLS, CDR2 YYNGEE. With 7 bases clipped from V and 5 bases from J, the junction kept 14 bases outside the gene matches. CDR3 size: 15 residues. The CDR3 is CASGDRDYKRETQYF. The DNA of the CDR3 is TGTGCCAGCGGGGACCGGGACTACAAGAGGGAGACCCAGTACTTC.

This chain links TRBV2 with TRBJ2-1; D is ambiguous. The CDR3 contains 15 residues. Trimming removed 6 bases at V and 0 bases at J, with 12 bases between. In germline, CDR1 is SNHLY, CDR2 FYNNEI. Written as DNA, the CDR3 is TGTGCCAGCAGCTACCCGTTAGCCTCCTACAATGAGCAGTTCTTC. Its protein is CASSYPLASYNEQFF.

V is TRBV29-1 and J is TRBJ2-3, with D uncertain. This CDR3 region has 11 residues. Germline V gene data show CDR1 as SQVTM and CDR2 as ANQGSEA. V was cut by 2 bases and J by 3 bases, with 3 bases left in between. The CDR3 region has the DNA TGCAGCGTTGAAATTACAGATACGCAGTATTTT. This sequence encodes CSVEITDTQYF.

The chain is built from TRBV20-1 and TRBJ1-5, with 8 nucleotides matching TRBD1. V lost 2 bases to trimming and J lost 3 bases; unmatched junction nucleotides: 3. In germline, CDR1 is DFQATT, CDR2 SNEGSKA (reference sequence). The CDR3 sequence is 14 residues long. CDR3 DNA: TGCAGTGCTAGAACGGGACAGGTCAATCAGCCCCAGCATTTT. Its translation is CSARTGQVNQPQHF.